The clone carrying this T cell receptor (beta chain) has just one count. The same CDR3 arises from other DNA sequences in this sample as well. The data belong to a study of T cells in localized non-small cell lung cancer. Using immunoSEQ multiplex PCR, the repertoire was profiled, and TCRdb retains in-frame clones only, with some absent. The sample consists of approximately 50,000 clones, 70% to 90% of them appearing once. J gave up 3 bases and V 4 bases, and 4 bases lay outside the gene matches. The germline V gene encodes CDR1 MNHEY and CDR2 SVGAGI. The CDR3 runs 15 residues. The V gene is TRBV6-5, the J gene TRBJ2-3, with 10 bases lining up with TRBD2. This sample comprised PBMCs, obtained before any cancer treatment. The clonotype comes from a man between 40 and 69 years old with stage II lung adenocarcinoma. The CDR3 spells CASSLAGGGTDTQYF. The CDR3 DNA sequence: TGTGCCAGCAGTTTAGCGGGGGGCGGAACAGATACGCAGTATTTT.